The rows below give T cell receptor beta chains drawn from one sample of a study of blood T cell repertoires in COVID-19. Generated by immunoSEQ multiplex PCR, the TCRdb table keeps only in-frame clones and is missing some. The table records about 240,000 clones, 75% to 90% of them present only once. Sequencing was performed on peripheral blood. Source of these receptors: a man aged 60 to 69 who had recovered from COVID-19. Both conserved end residues are part of each CDR3. The order of the fields is D gene, J gene, V gene, clone size, CDR3 protein, CDR3 DNA. D genes are given only for firm matches. Size is stated for part of the rows, as once, few or many counts, or as a class when the clone is expanded.

D gene: TRBD2; J gene: TRBJ2-2; V gene: TRBV7-9; clone size: .; CDR3 protein: CASSLSSAGGNTGELFF; CDR3 DNA: TGTGCCAGCAGCTTGTCTTCAGCGGGGGGGAACACCGGGGAGCTGTTTTTT
D gene: .; J gene: TRBJ1-4; V gene: TRBV7-2; clone size: .; CDR3 protein: CASRRGRALGEKLFF; CDR3 DNA: TGTGCCAGCAGACGGGGGAGGGCGCTAGGGGAAAAACTGTTTTTT
D gene: TRBD1; J gene: TRBJ2-7; V gene: TRBV5-4; clone size: .; CDR3 protein: CASSAGTGYYEQYF; CDR3 DNA: TGTGCCAGCAGCGCGGGGACAGGGTACTACGAGCAGTACTTC
D gene: TRBD1; J gene: TRBJ2-7; V gene: TRBV5-6; clone size: .; CDR3 protein: CASRMSGTGTYEQYF; CDR3 DNA: TGTGCCAGCCGAATGTCCGGGACAGGTACCTACGAGCAGTACTTC
D gene: .; J gene: TRBJ1-1; V gene: TRBV5-1; clone size: once; CDR3 protein: CASSYYRAGGEAFF; CDR3 DNA: TGCGCCAGCAGCTACTACAGGGCCGGTGGTGAAGCTTTCTTT
D gene: .; J gene: TRBJ1-3; V gene: TRBV11-2; clone size: .; CDR3 protein: CASSLDYSSGNTIYF; CDR3 DNA: TGTGCCAGCAGCTTAGATTATTCCTCTGGAAACACCATATATTTT
D gene: TRBD2; J gene: TRBJ2-3; V gene: TRBV29-1; clone size: .; CDR3 protein: CITSGGAEGTDTQYF; CDR3 DNA: TGCATCACTAGCGGGGGGGCAGAGGGGACAGATACGCAGTATTTT
D gene: TRBD2; J gene: TRBJ2-2; V gene: TRBV11-2; clone size: .; CDR3 protein: CASSLAAGRTGELFF; CDR3 DNA: TGTGCCAGCAGCTTAGCAGCGGGGCGCACCGGGGAGCTGTTTTTT
D gene: .; J gene: TRBJ1-3; V gene: TRBV30; clone size: .; CDR3 protein: CAWSLTGSGNTIYF; CDR3 DNA: TGTGCCTGGAGTCTAACAGGCTCTGGAAACACCATATATTTT
D gene: TRBD1; J gene: TRBJ1-2; V gene: TRBV7-9; clone size: .; CDR3 protein: CASSSPGQGDYGYTF; CDR3 DNA: TGTGCCAGCAGCTCCCCGGGACAGGGTGACTATGGCTACACCTTC
D gene: .; J gene: TRBJ1-6; V gene: TRBV9; clone size: once; CDR3 protein: CASSVEVGTPNSPLHF; CDR3 DNA: TGTGCCAGCAGCGTAGAAGTCGGGACACCGAATTCACCCCTCCACTTT
D gene: TRBD1; J gene: TRBJ1-1; V gene: TRBV28; clone size: .; CDR3 protein: CASSLLPRTGPEAFF; CDR3 DNA: TGTGCCAGCAGTCTGCTCCCAAGGACAGGCCCTGAAGCTTTCTTT
D gene: TRBD2; J gene: TRBJ2-3; V gene: TRBV7-9; clone size: .; CDR3 protein: CASSLGLAVDTQYF; CDR3 DNA: TGTGCCAGCAGCTTGGGACTAGCGGTTGATACGCAGTATTTT
D gene: .; J gene: TRBJ2-7; V gene: TRBV18; clone size: .; CDR3 protein: CASSPPSLRTFVDEQYF; CDR3 DNA: TGTGCCAGCTCACCACCAAGTCTTAGGACATTCGTCGACGAGCAGTACTTC
D gene: TRBD2; J gene: TRBJ2-7; V gene: TRBV11-2; clone size: .; CDR3 protein: CASRGLAGSYEQYF; CDR3 DNA: TGTGCCAGCAGGGGACTAGCGGGGTCCTACGAGCAGTACTTC
D gene: .; J gene: TRBJ1-5; V gene: TRBV25-1; clone size: .; CDR3 protein: CAGIGNQPQHF; CDR3 DNA: TGTGCGGGCATCGGCAATCAGCCCCAGCATTTT
D gene: TRBD2; J gene: TRBJ2-1; V gene: TRBV5-1; clone size: .; CDR3 protein: CASSLGVGRGFSYNEQFF; CDR3 DNA: TGCGCCAGCAGCCTGGGAGTCGGGCGGGGGTTCTCCTACAATGAGCAGTTCTTC